This TCR beta chain was retrieved from a study of Graves' ophthalmopathy and Graves' hyperthyroidism. Researchers took RNA transcripts and amplified TCR beta CDR3 regions from them. The authors performed first-round RT-PCR with HTBI primers and then a second-round multiplex PCR. TCRdb recomputed calls from the multiplex PCR reads with MiXCR, one row per CDR3 protein. The table lists around 590,000 distinct CDR3 sequences, just under 40% of them singletons. Overall study findings and caveats: The model's ophthalmopathy progression predictions had more than 55% sensitivity and about 72% specificity.

At least ten counts were recorded for this clonotype. The target antigen is unknown. Hyperthyroidism patients, aged 18 to 65, were newly diagnosed, under 2 months' duration. Germline V gene lookup returns CDR1 MGHRA and CDR2 YSYEKL. CDR3 length: 15 amino acids. Trimming removed 0 bases from V and 4 bases from J, with 12 bases in between. The rearrangement joins TRBV4-1 to TRBJ1-2; the D gene is possibly TRBD1 (5 bases). Sample: peripheral blood or thyroid tissue (not recorded which). The clonotype was recovered from an adult man with Graves' hyperthyroidism. The CDR3 protein is CASSQDDSWSYGYTF. The CDR3 DNA reads TGCGCCAGCAGCCAAGATGACAGCTGGTCCTATGGCTACACCTTC.